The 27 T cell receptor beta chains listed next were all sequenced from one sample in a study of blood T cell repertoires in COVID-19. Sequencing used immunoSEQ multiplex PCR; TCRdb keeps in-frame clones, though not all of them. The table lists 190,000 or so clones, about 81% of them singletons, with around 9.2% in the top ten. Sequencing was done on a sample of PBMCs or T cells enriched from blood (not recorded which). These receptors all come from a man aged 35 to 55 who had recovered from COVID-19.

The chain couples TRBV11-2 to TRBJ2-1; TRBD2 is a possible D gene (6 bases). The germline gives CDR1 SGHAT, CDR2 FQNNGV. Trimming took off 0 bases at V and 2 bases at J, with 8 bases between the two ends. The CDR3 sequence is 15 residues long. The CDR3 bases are TGTGCCAGCAGCTTAGAGGGCGGGGCCTACAATGAGCAGTTCTTC. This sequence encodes CASSLEGGAYNEQFF.

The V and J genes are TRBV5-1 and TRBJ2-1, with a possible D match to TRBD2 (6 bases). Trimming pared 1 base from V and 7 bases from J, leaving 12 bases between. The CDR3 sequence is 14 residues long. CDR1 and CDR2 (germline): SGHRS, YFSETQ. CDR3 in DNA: TGCGCCAGCAGCTTGAGTGGGACTCCAAATGAGCAGTTCTTC. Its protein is CASSLSGTPNEQFF.

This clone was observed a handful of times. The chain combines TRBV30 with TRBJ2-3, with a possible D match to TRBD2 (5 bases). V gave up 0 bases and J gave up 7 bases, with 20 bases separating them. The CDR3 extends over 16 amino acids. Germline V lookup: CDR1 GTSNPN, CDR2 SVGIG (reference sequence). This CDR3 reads CAWSVPPVSSGNTQYF. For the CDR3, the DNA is TGTGCCTGGAGTGTACCCCCCGTCAGTTCCGGGAATACGCAGTATTTT.

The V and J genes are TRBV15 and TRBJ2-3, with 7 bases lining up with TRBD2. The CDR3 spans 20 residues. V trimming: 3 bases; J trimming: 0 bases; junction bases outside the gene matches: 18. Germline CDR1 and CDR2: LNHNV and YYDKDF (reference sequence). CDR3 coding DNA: TGTGCCACCAGCAGGACCCGGGACTACCGAGGTCTCTCTAGCACAGATACGCAGTATTTT. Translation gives CATSRTRDYRGLSSTDTQYF.

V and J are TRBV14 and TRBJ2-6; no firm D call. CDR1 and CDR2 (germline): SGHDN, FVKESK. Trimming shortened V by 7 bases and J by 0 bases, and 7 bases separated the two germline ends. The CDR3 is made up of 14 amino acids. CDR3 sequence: CASKSSSGANVLTF. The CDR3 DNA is TGTGCCAGCAAGTCGAGCTCTGGGGCCAACGTCCTGACTTTC.

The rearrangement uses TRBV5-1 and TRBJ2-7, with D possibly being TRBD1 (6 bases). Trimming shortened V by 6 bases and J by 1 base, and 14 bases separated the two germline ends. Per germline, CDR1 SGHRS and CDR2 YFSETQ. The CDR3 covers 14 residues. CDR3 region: CASTMTGDSYEQYF. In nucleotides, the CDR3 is TGCGCCAGCACAATGACAGGAGATTCCTACGAGCAGTACTTC. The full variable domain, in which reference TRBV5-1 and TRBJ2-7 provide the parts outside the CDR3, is KAGVTQTPRYLIKTRGQQVTLSCSPISGHRSVSWYQQTPGQGLQFLFEYFSETQRNKGNFPGRFSGRQFSNSRSEMNVSTLELGDSALYLCASTMTGDSYEQYFGPGTRLTVT.

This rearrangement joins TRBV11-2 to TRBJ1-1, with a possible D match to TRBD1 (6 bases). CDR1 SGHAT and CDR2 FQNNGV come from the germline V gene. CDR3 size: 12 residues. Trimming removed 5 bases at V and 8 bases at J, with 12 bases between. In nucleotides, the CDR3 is TGTGCCAGCAGCCCTCAAGGACAGGAAGCTTTCTTT. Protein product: CASSPQGQEAFF.

This CDR3 is CASSQDGTVGYTF. The CDR3 nucleotides read TGCGCCAGCAGCCAAGATGGGACAGTTGGCTACACCTTC. This chain joins TRBV4-1 and TRBJ1-2, with 7 bases matching TRBD1. CDR3 length: 13 amino acids. Trimming cost V 0 bases and J 7 bases; bases outside gene matches: 2. Germline V lookup: CDR1 MGHRA, CDR2 YSYEKL.

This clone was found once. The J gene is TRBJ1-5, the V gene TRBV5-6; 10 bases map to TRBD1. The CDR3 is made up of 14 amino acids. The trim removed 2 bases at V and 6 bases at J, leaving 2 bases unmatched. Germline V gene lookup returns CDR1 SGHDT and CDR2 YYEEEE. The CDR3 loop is CASSFGQGGQPQHF. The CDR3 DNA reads TGTGCCAGCAGCTTCGGACAGGGGGGTCAGCCCCAGCATTTT.

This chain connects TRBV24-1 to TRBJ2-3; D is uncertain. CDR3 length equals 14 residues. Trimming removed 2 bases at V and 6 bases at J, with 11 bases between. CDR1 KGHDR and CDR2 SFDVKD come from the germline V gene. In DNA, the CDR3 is TGTGCCACCAGTGATTCCAGTACGTCGGATACGCAGTATTTT. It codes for CATSDSSTSDTQYF.

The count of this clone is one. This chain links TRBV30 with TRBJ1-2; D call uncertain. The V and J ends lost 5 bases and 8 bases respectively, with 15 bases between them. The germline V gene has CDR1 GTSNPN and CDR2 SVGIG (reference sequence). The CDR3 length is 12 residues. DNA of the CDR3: TGTGCCTGGCGGTGGAGGGAGAGAGGCTACACCTTC. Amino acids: CAWRWRERGYTF.

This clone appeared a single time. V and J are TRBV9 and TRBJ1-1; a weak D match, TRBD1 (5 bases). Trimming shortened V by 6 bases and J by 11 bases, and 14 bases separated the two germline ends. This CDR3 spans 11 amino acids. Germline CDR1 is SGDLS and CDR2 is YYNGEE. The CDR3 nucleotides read TGTGCCAGCAAGGGGCCAGGAGGGGCTTTCTTT. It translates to CASKGPGGAFF.

CDR3 nucleotides: TGTGCCATCAGTGACACTAGCGGGGGGGCGGTAGATACGCAGTATTTT. Translating it yields CAISDTSGGAVDTQYF. This chain links TRBV10-3 with TRBJ2-3, with 13 bases that match TRBD2. J lost 5 bases, V lost 3 bases, and 5 bases had no gene match. The CDR3 runs to 16 residues. CDR1 and CDR2 from the germline V gene are ENHRY and SYGVKD.

Written as DNA, the CDR3 is TGCGCCAGCAGCCCCGGACAGGGTGAAAAACTGTTTTTT. It encodes CASSPGQGEKLFF. V is TRBV5-1 and J is TRBJ1-4; 8 bases align to TRBD1. Trimming took 4 bases from V and 7 from J; bases not matched to a gene: 3. The CDR3 covers 13 residues. CDR1 and CDR2 from the germline V gene are SGHRS and YFSETQ.

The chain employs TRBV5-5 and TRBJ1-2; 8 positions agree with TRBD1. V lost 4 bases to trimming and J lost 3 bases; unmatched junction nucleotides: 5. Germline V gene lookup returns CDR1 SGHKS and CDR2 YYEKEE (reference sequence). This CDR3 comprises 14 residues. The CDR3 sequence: CASSPDRADYGYTF. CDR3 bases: TGTGCCAGCAGCCCGGACAGGGCCGACTATGGCTACACCTTC.

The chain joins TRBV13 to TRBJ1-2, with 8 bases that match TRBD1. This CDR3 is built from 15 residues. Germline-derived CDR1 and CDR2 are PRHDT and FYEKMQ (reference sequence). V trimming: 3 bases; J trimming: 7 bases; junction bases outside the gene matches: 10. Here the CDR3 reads CASSLIGQGTRGYTF. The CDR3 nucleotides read TGTGCCAGCAGCTTGATAGGACAGGGAACACGTGGCTACACCTTC.

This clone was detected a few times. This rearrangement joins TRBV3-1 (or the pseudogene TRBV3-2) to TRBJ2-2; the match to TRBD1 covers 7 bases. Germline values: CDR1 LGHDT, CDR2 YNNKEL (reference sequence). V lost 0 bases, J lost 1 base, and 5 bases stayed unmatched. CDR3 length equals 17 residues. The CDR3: CASSQEWGTVNTGELFF. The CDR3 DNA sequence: TGTGCCAGCAGCCAAGAATGGGGGACAGTGAACACCGGGGAGCTGTTTTTT.

In nucleotides, the CDR3 is TGTGCCAGCAGTTCCTCTTTGACAGGGGTGAACACTGAAGCTTTCTTT. It specifies CASSSSLTGVNTEAFF. V usage is TRBV28 and J usage is TRBJ1-1; TRBD1 agrees at 8 bases. V lost 4 bases to trimming and J lost 0 bases; unmatched junction nucleotides: 7. Germline CDR1 and CDR2: MDHEN and SYDVKM. This CDR3 has 16 amino acids.

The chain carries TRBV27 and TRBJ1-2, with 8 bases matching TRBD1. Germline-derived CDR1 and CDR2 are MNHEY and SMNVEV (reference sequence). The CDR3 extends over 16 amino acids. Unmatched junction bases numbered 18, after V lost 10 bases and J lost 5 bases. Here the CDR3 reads CATRGSGGSQGYGYTF. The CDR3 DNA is TGTGCCACCCGGGGGTCAGGGGGCTCTCAGGGGTATGGCTACACCTTC.

The CDR3 region has the DNA TGTGCCAGGGGGACAGGGTATGGTGAGCAGTTCTTC. This translates into CARGTGYGEQFF. This chain joins TRBV6-5 and TRBJ2-1; 9 positions agree with TRBD1. Per germline, CDR1 MNHEY and CDR2 SVGAGI. The CDR3 has 12 amino acids. The J segment lost 9 bases and the V segment lost 9 bases, leaving 6 bases of the junction unmatched.

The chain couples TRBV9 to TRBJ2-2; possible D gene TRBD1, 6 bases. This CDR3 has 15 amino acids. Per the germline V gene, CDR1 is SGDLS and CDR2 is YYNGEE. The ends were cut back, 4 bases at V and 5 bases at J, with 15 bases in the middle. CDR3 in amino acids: CASSFGGSGTGELFF. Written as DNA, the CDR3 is TGTGCCAGCAGCTTTGGGGGCTCTGGTACCGGGGAGCTGTTTTTT.

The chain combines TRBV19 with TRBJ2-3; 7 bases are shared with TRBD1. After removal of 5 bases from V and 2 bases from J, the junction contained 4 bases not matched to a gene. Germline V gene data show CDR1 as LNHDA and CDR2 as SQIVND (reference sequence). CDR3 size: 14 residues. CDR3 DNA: TGTGCCAGTAGTCTCGGACAGGCCACAGATACGCAGTATTTT. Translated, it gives CASSLGQATDTQYF.

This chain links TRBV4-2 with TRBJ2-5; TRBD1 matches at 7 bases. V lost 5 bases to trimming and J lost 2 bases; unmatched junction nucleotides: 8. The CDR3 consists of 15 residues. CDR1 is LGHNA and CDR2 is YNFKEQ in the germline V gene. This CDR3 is CASSDRQGRQETQYF. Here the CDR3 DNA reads TGTGCCAGCAGCGATAGACAGGGTCGGCAAGAGACCCAGTACTTC.

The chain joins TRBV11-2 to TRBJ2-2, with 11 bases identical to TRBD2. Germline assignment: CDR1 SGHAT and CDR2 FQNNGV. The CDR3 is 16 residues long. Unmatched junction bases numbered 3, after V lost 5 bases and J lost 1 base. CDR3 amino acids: CASSPGLAGNTGELFF. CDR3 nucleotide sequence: TGTGCCAGCAGCCCAGGACTAGCGGGGAACACCGGGGAGCTGTTTTTT.

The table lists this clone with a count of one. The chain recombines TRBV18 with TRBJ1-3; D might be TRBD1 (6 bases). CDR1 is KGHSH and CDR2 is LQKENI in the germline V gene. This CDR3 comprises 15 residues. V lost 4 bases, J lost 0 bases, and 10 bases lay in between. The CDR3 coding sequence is TGTGCCAGCTCACTTGGACAGAGCTCTGGAAACACCATATATTTT. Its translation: CASSLGQSSGNTIYF.

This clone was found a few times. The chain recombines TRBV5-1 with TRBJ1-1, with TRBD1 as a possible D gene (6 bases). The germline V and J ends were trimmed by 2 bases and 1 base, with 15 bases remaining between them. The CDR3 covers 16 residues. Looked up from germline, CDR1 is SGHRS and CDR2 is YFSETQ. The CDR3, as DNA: TGCGCCAGCAGCTTTCATCGTGGCAGGGGGAACACTGAAGCTTTCTTT. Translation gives CASSFHRGRGNTEAFF.

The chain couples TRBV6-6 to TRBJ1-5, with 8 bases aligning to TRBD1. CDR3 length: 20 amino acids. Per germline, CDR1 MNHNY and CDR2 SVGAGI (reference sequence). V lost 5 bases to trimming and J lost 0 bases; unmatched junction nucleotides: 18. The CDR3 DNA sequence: TGTGCCAGCAGTCGAACTCCTCCGGGACAGGAGCTAGGTAGCAATCAGCCCCAGCATTTT. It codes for CASSRTPPGQELGSNQPQHF.